This passage covers 28 T cell receptor beta chains from one sample sequenced in a study of tumor-infiltrating lymphocytes in primary liver carcinoma. Between about 20 and 30 mg of unsorted bulk tissue served as the source from which RNA and DNA were co-extracted. TCR beta cDNA was reverse-transcribed from approximately 0.45 ug of total RNA. The reaction used a constant-region primer and ProtoScript II reverse transcriptase. Three rounds of nested multiplex PCR with slightly modified ARM-PCR produced TCR beta libraries. Researchers ran the first two PCR rounds for roughly 10 cycles each with TRBV1-TRBV30 forward primers and a C-beta reverse primer. TCRdb ran MiXCR on the multiplex PCR reads and lists one entry per CDR3 protein. This table has about 120,000 distinct CDR3 sequences, about 68% appearing once. Sequencing was carried out using liver tumor tissue from sampling region 1. Subset here: tumor region T1, superior pole. The receptors were sampled from a woman aged 55-69 years with primary liver carcinoma and hepatitis B virus infection.

The sample holds one count of this clonotype. This may be a read error, as it is one base from a much larger clone. The CDR3 nucleotides are TGTGCCAGCAGTGAAGGGGCGGCAGGGGGCTGGTCCTACAAGCAGTACTTC. The encoded protein is CASSEGAAGGWSYKQYF. The chain uses TRBV6-1 and TRBJ2-7, with TRBD1 matching over 8 bases. The CDR3 loop spans 17 amino acids. From germline, CDR1 is MNHNS and CDR2 SASEGT.

Remarks on this clonotype: At one end, the junction sequence differs from germline, possibly due to a read error. The J gene is TRBJ1-1, the V gene TRBV30; no clear D gene. The CDR3 totals 14 residues. Germline values: CDR1 GTSNPN, CDR2 SVGIG (reference sequence). CDR3 nucleotides: TGTGCCTGGAAAATTCAACAGCGGAGGACTGAAGTTTTCTTT. It is translated as CAWKIQQRRTEVFF.

This clonotype was counted at least ten times. V gene TRBV14 combines with J gene TRBJ1-1, with a weak D call TRBD1 (6 bases). Trimming pared 5 bases from V and 3 bases from J, leaving 13 bases between. The CDR3 loop spans 14 amino acids. Looked up from germline, CDR1 is SGHDN and CDR2 is FVKESK. The CDR3 DNA reads as TGTGCCAGCAGCGGCTGGGCAGGGGACACTGAAGCTTTCTTT. This sequence encodes CASSGWAGDTEAFF.

The chain employs TRBV28 and TRBJ1-5; TRBD1 matches 8 bases. The J call may be wrong; the DNA end is better matched by TRBJ2-3. The CDR3 runs to 14 residues. The germline gives CDR1 MDHEN, CDR2 SYDVKM. CDR3 sequence: CASSSSGGNQPQYF. The CDR3 DNA reads as TGTGCCAGCAGTTCATCAGGGGGCAATCAGCCCCAGTATTTT.

On this clonotype: This may arise from a read error, as a much more abundant clone is one base away. The chain couples TRBV6-1 to TRBJ1-3, with a weak D call TRBD1 (5 bases). Trimming pared 8 bases from V and 1 base from J, leaving 21 bases between. The CDR3 is 17 amino acids. Germline loops: CDR1 MNHNS, CDR2 SASEGT. The CDR3 nucleotides are TGTGCCAGCGGTAAGGGACCTCCGGATGGGTCTGGAAACACCATATATTTT. It yields the protein CASGKGPPDGSGNTIYF.

As regards this clonotype: A much larger clone differs from this one at a single base, so this may be a read error. V usage is TRBV6-1 and J usage is TRBJ1-4, with D possibly matching TRBD1 (5 bases). Germline lookup yields CDR1 MNHNS and CDR2 SASEGT. Trimming shortened V by 10 bases and J by 5 bases, and 14 bases separated the two germline ends. The CDR3 runs to 13 residues. The CDR3 sequence: CATRAGPNEKLFF. The CDR3 DNA sequence: TGTGCCACCAGGGCCGGGCCCAATGAAAAACTGTTTTTT.

A word on this clonotype: An end of the junction differs from the germline gene, which may be a read error. The CDR3 loop is CASSLTRGSAQCF. As DNA, the CDR3 is TGTGCCAGCAGTTTAACTAGAGGGAGCGCGCAGTGCTTC. V is TRBV11-2 and J is TRBJ2-7; TRBD2 might be the D (5 bases). Germline assignment: CDR1 SGHAT and CDR2 FQNNGV. The CDR3 is 13 residues long.

Note on this clonotype: A read error may account for a junction end that differs from germline. The genes are TRBV6-5 and TRBJ1-1, with D unresolved. In germline, CDR1 is MNHEY, CDR2 SVGAGI. The CDR3 length is 14 residues. CDR3 sequence reads: CANSFGGMNTEAFF. The CDR3 bases are TGTGCCAACAGTTTTGGTGGAATGAACACTGAAGCTTTCTTT.

This clonotype was picked up a small number of times. The chain uses TRBV5-1 and TRBJ2-5; TRBD2 matches 13 bases. The CDR3 is 14 amino acids. Trimming cost V 7 bases and J 6 bases; bases outside gene matches: 6. Germline CDR1 and CDR2: SGHRS and YFSETQ. CDR3 residues: CASHPGLAGKTQYF. The CDR3 nucleotides read TGCGCCAGCCATCCGGGACTAGCGGGAAAGACCCAGTACTTC.

Comment on this clonotype: A much larger clone lies a single base off, so this may be a read error. The chain uses TRBV5-4 and TRBJ2-2; D is unresolved. V lost 9 bases and J lost 1, with 13 bases in between. Germline V gene lookup returns CDR1 SGHNT and CDR2 YYREEE (reference sequence). The CDR3 contains 14 residues. As DNA, the CDR3 is TGTGCCACCCGGAACAGCCTGAACACCGGGGAGCTGTTTTTT. Its protein product is CATRNSLNTGELFF.

On this clonotype itself: Since a much larger clone is just one base distant, this may be a read error. The V gene is TRBV29-1, the J gene TRBJ1-2; possibly TRBD1 for D (6 bases). The CDR3 sequence is 13 residues long. Germline values: CDR1 SQVTM, CDR2 ANQGSEA. Trimming pared 8 bases from V and 7 bases from J, leaving 20 bases between. In DNA, the CDR3 is TGCAGCTTTGGGACCGACCACAGGGTTGGCTACACCTTC. Translating it yields CSFGTDHRVGYTF.

This clonotype was seen ten or more times. J is TRBJ2-5 and V is TRBV4-1; 8 nucleotides agree with TRBD1. The ends lost 3 bases at V and 5 bases at J; junction bases unmatched: 14. The CDR3 totals 17 residues. Germline V gene sequence: CDR1 MGHRA, CDR2 YSYEKL. DNA for the CDR3: TGCGCCAGCAGCCAGACATCCTACGCAGGGGGCGCGGAGACCCAGTACTTC. Translation: CASSQTSYAGGAETQYF.

The rearrangement uses TRBV11-2 and TRBJ2-7, with 7 nucleotides matching TRBD2. This CDR3 contains 13 residues. Germline CDR1 reads SGHAT; CDR2 reads FQNNGV. J lost 8 bases, V lost 5 bases, and 9 bases had no gene match. In DNA form, the CDR3 reads TGTGCCAGCAGCAGACTGGCGGGAGTACAGCAGTACTTC. This codes for CASSRLAGVQQYF.

Points on this clonotype: The junction departs from the called germline gene at one end, perhaps through a read error. The chain carries TRBV11-2 and TRBJ2-3, with D unclear. This CDR3 has 16 amino acids. Germline-derived CDR1 and CDR2 are SGHAT and FQNNGV. In DNA form, the CDR3 reads TGCGCCAGCAGCTTAGTTTATCAAGGGCCCATAGATACGCAGTATTTT. It yields the protein CASSLVYQGPIDTQYF.

This clonotype was observed many times. The chain combines TRBV6-5 with TRBJ2-3; D is uncertain. Germline loops: CDR1 MNHEY, CDR2 SVGAGI. V lost 0 bases and J lost 0, with 10 bases in between. This CDR3 region has 16 residues. CDR3 amino acids: CASSYSGWLSTDTQYF. The CDR3 DNA follows: TGTGCCAGCAGTTACTCCGGTTGGTTGAGCACAGATACGCAGTATTTT.

Details on this clonotype: It is likely a read error, because the conserved phenylalanine at the end of the CDR3 is missing. The V call is TRBV28, the J call TRBJ2-1, with 9 nucleotides matching TRBD2. V was pared by 4 bases and J by 3 bases, with 10 bases of the junction left unmatched. In germline, CDR1 is MDHEN, CDR2 SYDVKM. The CDR3 contains 17 residues. The CDR3 is CASSSMTSGPVYNEQFS. CDR3 DNA: TGTGCCAGCAGTTCTATGACTAGCGGTCCCGTCTACAATGAGCAGTTCTCC.

The gene calls are TRBV11-3 and TRBJ2-3; D is unclear. CDR1 is SGHNT and CDR2 is YENEEA in the germline V gene. The V end was cut by 2 bases, the J end by 8 bases, with 14 bases between. This CDR3 region has 14 residues. This chain's CDR3 is CASSLRRNTCTQYF. CDR3 coding DNA: TGTGCCAGCAGCTTACGGAGAAACACGTGTACGCAGTATTTT. Looking up the rest from reference TRBV11-3 and TRBJ2-3 gives the full variable domain: EAGVVQSPRYKIIEKKQPVAFWCNPISGHNTLYWYLQNLGQGPELLIRYENEEAVDDSQLPKDRFSAERLKGVDSTLKIQPAELGDSAVYLCASSLRRNTCTQYFGPGTRLTVL.

This clonotype was observed many times. This rearrangement joins TRBV5-1 to TRBJ2-2; 9 bases fit TRBD2. This CDR3 has 17 amino acids. Germline CDR1 and CDR2: SGHRS and YFSETQ. The junction had 14 bases not matched to a gene; V was cut back by 3 bases and J by 8 bases. CDR3 bases: TGCGCCAGCAGCTGGAGCCTAGCGGGACCGAACATGGGGGAGCTGTTTTTT. This codes for CASSWSLAGPNMGELFF. Full variable domain (missing parts from reference TRBV5-1 and TRBJ2-2): KAGVTQTPRYLIKTRGQQVTLSCSPISGHRSVSWYQQTPGQGLQFLFEYFSETQRNKGNFPGRFSGRQFSNSRSEMNVSTLELGDSALYLCASSWSLAGPNMGELFFGEGSRLTVL.

In the case of this clonotype: One junction end does not reproduce the germline sequence, and a read error may be involved. The chain has TRBV5-1 and TRBJ2-5; D perhaps matches TRBD2 (6 bases). CDR3 size: 15 residues. Germline V gene sequence: CDR1 SGHRS, CDR2 YFSETQ. The CDR3 is CTSSGGASAPETQYF. As DNA, the CDR3 is TGCACCAGCAGCGGAGGGGCTAGCGCCCCCGAGACCCAGTACTTC.

Note on this clonotype: At one of its ends the junction is not consistent with the germline gene, which may arise from a read error. This chain uses TRBV7-8 with TRBJ2-7; D perhaps matches TRBD2 (6 bases). CDR1 and CDR2 from the germline V gene are SGHVS and FQNEAQ. This CDR3 has 15 amino acids. DNA for the CDR3: TGTGTCAGCAGCTTAGTTTGGGCGGGGTTAGACGAGCAGTACTTC. Translation: CVSSLVWAGLDEQYF.

Notes on this clonotype: One end of the junction fails to match germline, which may point to a read error. The chain is built from TRBV5-4 and TRBJ2-7; D possibly matches TRBD1 or TRBD2 (5 bases each). The CDR3 sequence is 15 residues long. Looked up from germline, CDR1 is SGHNT and CDR2 is YYREEE (reference sequence). This CDR3 reads CTSSLGGDRSYEQYF. The CDR3, as DNA: TGTACCAGCAGCTTGGGTGGGGACCGATCCTACGAGCAGTACTTC. The full variable domain, completed using reference TRBV5-4 and TRBJ2-7, is ETGVTQSPTHLIKTRGQQVTLRCSSQSGHNTVSWYQQALGQGPQFIFQYYREEENGRGNFPPRFSGLQFPNYSSELNVNALELDDSALYLCTSSLGGDRSYEQYFGPGTRLTVT.

As to this clonotype: The germline gene is not matched at one end of the junction; a read error may be the cause. The chain uses TRBV29-1 and TRBJ2-6; maybe TRBD1 (7 bases). This CDR3 comprises 14 residues. Germline CDR1 and CDR2: SQVTM and ANQGSEA. In nucleotides, the CDR3 is TGCAGGGCCGGAGGGGGAACAGGGGCCAACGCCCTGACTTTC. Protein sequence: CRAGGGTGANALTF. Drawing the rest from reference TRBV29-1 and TRBJ2-6, the complete variable domain is SAVISQKPSRDICQRGTSLTIQCQVDSQVTMMFWYRQQPGQSLTLIATANQGSEATYESGFVIDKFPISRPNLTFSTLTVSNMSPEDSSIYLCRAGGGTGANALTFGAGSRLTVL.

The sample holds many counts of this clonotype. The rearrangement links TRBV6-1 to TRBJ1-2; 9 bases map to TRBD1. Germline CDR1 and CDR2: MNHNS and SASEGT. J was trimmed by 3 bases and V by 3 bases; bases with no gene match: 5. The CDR3 contains 15 residues. The chain's CDR3 is CASSDPGQGYYGYTF. The DNA of the CDR3 is TGTGCCAGCAGTGACCCGGGACAGGGTTACTATGGCTACACCTTC.

V gene TRBV14 combines with J gene TRBJ2-1; maybe TRBD2 (6 bases). This CDR3 has 16 amino acids. The germline CDR1 and CDR2 sequences are SGHDN and FVKESK. V was clipped by 2 bases and J by 13 bases, with 24 bases between them. The CDR3 DNA sequence: TGTGCCAGCAGCCAATTGGGCGGGACTGGCCTTGGTGATCAGTTCTTC. Its protein product is CASSQLGGTGLGDQFF.

V usage is TRBV6-1 and J usage is TRBJ1-1; TRBD1 matches 10 bases. The CDR3 is 15 residues long. Germline CDR1 MNHNS, CDR2 SASEGT. After removal of 5 bases from V and 6 bases from J, the junction contained 9 bases not matched to a gene. The CDR3: CASSLTGTGDAEAFF. The CDR3 coding sequence is TGTGCCAGCAGTCTTACCGGGACAGGGGACGCTGAAGCTTTCTTT.

Ten or more counts support this clonotype. The chain has TRBV10-3 and TRBJ2-1, with 9 bases fitting TRBD2. Unmatched junction bases numbered 11, after V lost 10 bases and J lost 4 bases. In germline, CDR1 is ENHRY, CDR2 SYGVKD. The CDR3 is made up of 15 amino acids. The CDR3 DNA follows: TGTGCCACCCTCCGGCGGGAGGGGTTGTACAATGAGCAGTTCTTC. Translating it yields CATLRREGLYNEQFF.

Only a few counts were recorded for this clonotype. The chain links TRBV10-3 to TRBJ2-5, with 15 bases that match TRBD2. After removal of 11 bases from V and 0 bases from J, the junction contained 7 bases not matched to a gene. Germline V gene lookup returns CDR1 ENHRY and CDR2 SYGVKD. The CDR3 is 16 residues long. The CDR3 is CAARTSGRANQETQYF. Here the CDR3 DNA reads TGTGCCGCCCGGACTAGCGGGAGGGCCAACCAAGAGACCCAGTACTTC.

Comments on this clonotype: A much larger clone lies a single base off, so this may be a read error. CDR3 nucleotide sequence: TGTGTCAGCAGTCAGACAGGGATCAGCAACGAGCAGTACTTC. Its protein is CVSSQTGISNEQYF. The rearrangement uses TRBV12-3 or TRBV12-4 and TRBJ2-7; 7 bases fit TRBD1. This CDR3 region has 14 residues.